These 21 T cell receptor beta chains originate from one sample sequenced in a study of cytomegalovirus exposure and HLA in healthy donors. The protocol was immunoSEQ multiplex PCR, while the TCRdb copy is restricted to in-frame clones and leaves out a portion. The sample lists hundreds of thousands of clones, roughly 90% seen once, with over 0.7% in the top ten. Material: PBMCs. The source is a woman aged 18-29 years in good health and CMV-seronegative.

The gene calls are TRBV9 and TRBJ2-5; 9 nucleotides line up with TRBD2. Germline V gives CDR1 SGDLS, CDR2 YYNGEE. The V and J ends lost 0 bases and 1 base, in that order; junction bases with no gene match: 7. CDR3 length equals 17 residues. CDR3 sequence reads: CASSVDPSGRPQETQYF. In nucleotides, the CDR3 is TGTGCCAGCAGCGTAGATCCGAGCGGGAGGCCCCAAGAGACCCAGTACTTC.

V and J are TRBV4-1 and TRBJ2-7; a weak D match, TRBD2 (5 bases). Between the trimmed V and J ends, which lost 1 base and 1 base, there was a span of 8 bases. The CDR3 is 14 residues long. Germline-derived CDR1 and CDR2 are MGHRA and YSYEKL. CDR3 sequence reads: CASSQVLVSYEQYF. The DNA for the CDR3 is TGCGCCAGCAGCCAAGTACTAGTATCCTACGAGCAGTACTTC.

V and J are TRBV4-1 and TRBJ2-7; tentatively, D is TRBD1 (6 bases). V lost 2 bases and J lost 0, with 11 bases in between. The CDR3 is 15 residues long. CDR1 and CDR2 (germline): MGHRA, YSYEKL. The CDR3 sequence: CASSQIGGNSYEQYF. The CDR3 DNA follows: TGCGCCAGCAGCCAAATAGGGGGTAACTCCTACGAGCAGTACTTC.

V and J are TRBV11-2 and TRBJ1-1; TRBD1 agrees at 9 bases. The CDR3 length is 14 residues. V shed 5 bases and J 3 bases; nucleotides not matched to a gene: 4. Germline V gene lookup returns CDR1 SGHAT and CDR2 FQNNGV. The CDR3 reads CASSPDRGDTEAFF. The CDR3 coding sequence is TGTGCCAGCAGCCCCGACAGGGGGGACACTGAAGCTTTCTTT.

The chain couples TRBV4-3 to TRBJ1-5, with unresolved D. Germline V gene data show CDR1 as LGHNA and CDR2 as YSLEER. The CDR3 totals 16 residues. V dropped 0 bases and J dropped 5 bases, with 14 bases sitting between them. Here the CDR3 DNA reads TGCGCCAGCAGCCAAGATAGGTCAACCGGGTATCAGCCCCAGCATTTT. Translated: CASSQDRSTGYQPQHF.

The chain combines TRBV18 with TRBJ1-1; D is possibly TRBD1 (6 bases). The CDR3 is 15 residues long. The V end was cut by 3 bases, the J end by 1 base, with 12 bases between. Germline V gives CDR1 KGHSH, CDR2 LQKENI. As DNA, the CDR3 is TGTGCCAGCTCACCCTCGGGACACCCGAACACTGAAGCTTTCTTT. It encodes CASSPSGHPNTEAFF.

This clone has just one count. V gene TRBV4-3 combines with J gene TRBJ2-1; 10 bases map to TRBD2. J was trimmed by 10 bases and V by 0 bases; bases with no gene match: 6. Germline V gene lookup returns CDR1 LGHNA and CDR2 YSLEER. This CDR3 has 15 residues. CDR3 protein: CASSQETGLADEQFF. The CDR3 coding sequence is TGCGCCAGCAGCCAAGAAACAGGACTAGCGGACGAGCAGTTCTTC.

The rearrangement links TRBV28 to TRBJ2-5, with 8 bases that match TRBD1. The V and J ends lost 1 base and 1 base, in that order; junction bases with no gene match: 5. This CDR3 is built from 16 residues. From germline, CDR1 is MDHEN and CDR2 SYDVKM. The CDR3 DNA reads TGTGCCAGCAGTTTATTTGCAGGGGGCATCCAAGAGACCCAGTACTTC. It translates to CASSLFAGGIQETQYF.

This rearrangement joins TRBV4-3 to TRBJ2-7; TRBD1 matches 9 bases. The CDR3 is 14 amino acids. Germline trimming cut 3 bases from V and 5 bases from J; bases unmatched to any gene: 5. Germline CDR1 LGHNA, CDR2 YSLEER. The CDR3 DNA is TGCGCCAGCAGCCACCAAAGACAGGGGGACGAGCAGTACTTC. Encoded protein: CASSHQRQGDEQYF.

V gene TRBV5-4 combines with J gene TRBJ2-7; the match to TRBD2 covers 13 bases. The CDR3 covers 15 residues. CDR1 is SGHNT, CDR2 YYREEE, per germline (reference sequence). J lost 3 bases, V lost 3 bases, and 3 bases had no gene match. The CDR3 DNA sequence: TGTGCCAGCAGCTCCAGGACTAGCGGGAGCTACGAGCAGTACTTC. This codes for CASSSRTSGSYEQYF.

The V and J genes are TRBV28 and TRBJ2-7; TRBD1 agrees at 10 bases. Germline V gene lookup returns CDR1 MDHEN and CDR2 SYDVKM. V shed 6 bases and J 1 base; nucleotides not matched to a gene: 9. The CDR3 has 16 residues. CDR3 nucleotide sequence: TGTGCCAGCAGCCACGGTCCGGGACAGGGGTCCTACGAGCAGTACTTC. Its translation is CASSHGPGQGSYEQYF.

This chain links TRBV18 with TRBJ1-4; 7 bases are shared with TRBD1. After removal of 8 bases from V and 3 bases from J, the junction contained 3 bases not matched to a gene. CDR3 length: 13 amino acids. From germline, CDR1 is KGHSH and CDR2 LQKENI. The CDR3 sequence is CASTGVANEKLFF. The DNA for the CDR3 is TGTGCCAGCACAGGGGTCGCTAATGAAAAACTGTTTTTT.

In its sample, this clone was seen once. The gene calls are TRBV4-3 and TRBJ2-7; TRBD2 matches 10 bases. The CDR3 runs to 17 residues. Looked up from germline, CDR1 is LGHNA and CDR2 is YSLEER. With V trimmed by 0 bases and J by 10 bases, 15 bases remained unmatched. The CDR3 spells CASSQEGLPASGSIQYF. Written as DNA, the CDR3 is TGCGCCAGCAGCCAAGAGGGTCTTCCGGCTAGCGGGAGTATACAGTACTTC.

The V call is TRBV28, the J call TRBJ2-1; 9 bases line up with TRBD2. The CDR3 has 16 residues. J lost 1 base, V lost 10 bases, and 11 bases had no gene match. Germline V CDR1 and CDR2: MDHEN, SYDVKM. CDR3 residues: CATLARSGRSYNEQFF. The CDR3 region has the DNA TGTGCCACACTAGCGAGGAGCGGGAGGTCCTACAATGAGCAGTTCTTC.

CDR3 loop: CASSRDRTYEQYF. The CDR3 coding sequence is TGTGCCAGCAGCCGGGACAGGACCTACGAGCAGTACTTC. V and J are TRBV13 and TRBJ2-7; 8 bases fit TRBD1. The CDR3 is 13 amino acids. After removal of 5 bases from V and 2 bases from J, the junction contained 2 bases not matched to a gene. Germline-derived CDR1 and CDR2 are PRHDT and FYEKMQ (reference sequence).

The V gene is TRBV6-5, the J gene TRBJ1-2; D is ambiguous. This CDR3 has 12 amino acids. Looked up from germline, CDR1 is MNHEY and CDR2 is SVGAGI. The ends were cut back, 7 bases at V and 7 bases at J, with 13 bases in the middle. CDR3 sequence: CASILDPGGYTF. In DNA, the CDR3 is TGTGCCAGCATTCTGGATCCAGGTGGCTACACCTTC.

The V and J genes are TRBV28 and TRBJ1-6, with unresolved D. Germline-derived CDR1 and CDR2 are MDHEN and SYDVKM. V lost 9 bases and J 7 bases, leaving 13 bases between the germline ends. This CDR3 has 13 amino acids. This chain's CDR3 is CASAPAGNSPLHF. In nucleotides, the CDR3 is TGTGCCAGTGCACCTGCGGGGAATTCACCCCTCCACTTT. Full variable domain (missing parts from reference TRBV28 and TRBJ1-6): DVKVTQSSRYLVKRTGEKVFLECVQDMDHENMFWYRQDPGLGLRLIYFSYDVKMKEKGDIPEGYSVSREKKERFSLILESASTNQTSMYLCASAPAGNSPLHFGNGTRLTVT.

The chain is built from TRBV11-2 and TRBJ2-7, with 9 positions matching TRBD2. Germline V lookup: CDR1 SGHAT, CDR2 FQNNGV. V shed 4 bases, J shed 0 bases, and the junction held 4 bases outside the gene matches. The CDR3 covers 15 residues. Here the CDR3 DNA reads TGTGCCAGCAGCTCCCCGACTAGCGGCTCCTACGAGCAGTACTTC. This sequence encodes CASSSPTSGSYEQYF.

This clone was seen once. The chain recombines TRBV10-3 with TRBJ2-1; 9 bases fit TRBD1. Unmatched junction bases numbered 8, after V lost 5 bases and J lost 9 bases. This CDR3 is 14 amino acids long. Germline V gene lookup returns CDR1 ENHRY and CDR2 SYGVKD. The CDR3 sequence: CAISKDRGGSEQFF. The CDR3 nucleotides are TGTGCCATCAGTAAGGACAGGGGCGGGAGTGAGCAGTTCTTC.

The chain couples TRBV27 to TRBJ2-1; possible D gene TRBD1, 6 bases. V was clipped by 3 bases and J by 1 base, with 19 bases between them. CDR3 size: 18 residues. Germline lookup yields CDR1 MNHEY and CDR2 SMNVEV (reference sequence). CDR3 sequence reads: CASSFLNAGVRSYNEQFF. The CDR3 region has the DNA TGTGCCAGCAGTTTTCTCAATGCAGGGGTCCGGTCCTACAATGAGCAGTTCTTC.

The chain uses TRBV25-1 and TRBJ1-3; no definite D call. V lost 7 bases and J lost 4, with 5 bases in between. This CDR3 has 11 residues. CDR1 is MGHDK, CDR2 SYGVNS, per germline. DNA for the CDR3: TGTGCCAGCATTGTAGGAAACACCATATATTTT. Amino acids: CASIVGNTIYF. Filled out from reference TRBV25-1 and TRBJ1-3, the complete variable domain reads EADIYQTPRYLVIGTGKKITLECSQTMGHDKMYWYQQDPGMELHLIHYSYGVNSTEKGDLSSESTVSRIRTEHFPLTLESARPSHTSQYLCASIVGNTIYFGEGSWLTVV.